The clone carrying this T cell receptor beta chain came up once. The CDR3 runs 13 residues. CDR1 and CDR2 (germline): MNHEY, SMNVEV (reference sequence). Between the trimmed V and J ends, which lost 3 bases and 8 bases, there was a span of 11 bases. These data are taken from a study of control samples from healthy donors and cancer patients. Sequencing used immunoSEQ multiplex PCR; TCRdb keeps in-frame clones, though not all of them. The data contain 100,000 to 150,000 clones, roughly nine tenths of them seen just once; the ten biggest clones take up approximately 8%. The specimen was PBMCs. The sequence derives from a man in his fifties or sixties with head and neck cancer. V is TRBV27 and J is TRBJ2-1; a weak D match, TRBD2 (6 bases). For the CDR3, the DNA is TGTGCCAGCAGTTTGGCGGGGATGTATGAGCAGTTCTTC. Translated, it gives CASSLAGMYEQFF.